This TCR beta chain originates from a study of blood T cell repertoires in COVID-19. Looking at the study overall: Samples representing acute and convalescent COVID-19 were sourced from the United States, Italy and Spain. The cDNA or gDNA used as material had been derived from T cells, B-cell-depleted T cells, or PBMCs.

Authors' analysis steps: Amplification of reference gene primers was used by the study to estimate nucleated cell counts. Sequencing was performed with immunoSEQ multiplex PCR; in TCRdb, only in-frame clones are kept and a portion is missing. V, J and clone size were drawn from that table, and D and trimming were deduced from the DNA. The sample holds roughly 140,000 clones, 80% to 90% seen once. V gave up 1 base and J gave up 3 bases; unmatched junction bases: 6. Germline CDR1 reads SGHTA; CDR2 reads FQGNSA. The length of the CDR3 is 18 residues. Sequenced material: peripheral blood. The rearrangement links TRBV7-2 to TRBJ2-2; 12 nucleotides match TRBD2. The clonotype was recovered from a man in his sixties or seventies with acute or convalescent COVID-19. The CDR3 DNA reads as TGTGCCAGCAGCTTAGGACTAGCGGGAGCAGTAGACACCGGGGAGCTGTTTTTT. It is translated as CASSLGLAGAVDTGELFF. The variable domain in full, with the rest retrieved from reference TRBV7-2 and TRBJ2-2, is GAGVSQSPSNKVTEKGKDVELRCDPISGHTALYWYRQSLGQGLEFLIYFQGNSAPDKSGLPSDRFSAERTGGSVSTLTIQRTQQEDSAVYLCASSLGLAGAVDTGELFFGEGSRLTVL.